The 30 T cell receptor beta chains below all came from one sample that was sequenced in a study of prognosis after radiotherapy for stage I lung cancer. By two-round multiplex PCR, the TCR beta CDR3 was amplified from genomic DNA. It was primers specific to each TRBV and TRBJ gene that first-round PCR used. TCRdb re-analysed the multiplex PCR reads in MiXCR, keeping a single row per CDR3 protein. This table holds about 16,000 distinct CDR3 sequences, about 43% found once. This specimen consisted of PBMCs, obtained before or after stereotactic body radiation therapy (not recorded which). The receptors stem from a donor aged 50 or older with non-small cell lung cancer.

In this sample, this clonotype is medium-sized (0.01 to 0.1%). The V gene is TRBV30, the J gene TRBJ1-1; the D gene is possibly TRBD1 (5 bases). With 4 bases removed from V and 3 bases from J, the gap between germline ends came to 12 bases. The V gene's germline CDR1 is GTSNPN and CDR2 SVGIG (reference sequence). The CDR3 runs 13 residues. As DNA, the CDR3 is TGTGCCTGGACAGGGATTCAGGACACTGAAGCTTTCTTT. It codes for CAWTGIQDTEAFF.

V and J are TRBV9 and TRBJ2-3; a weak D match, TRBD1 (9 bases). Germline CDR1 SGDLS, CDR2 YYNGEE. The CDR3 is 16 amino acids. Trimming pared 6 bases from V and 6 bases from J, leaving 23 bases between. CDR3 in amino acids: CASISRGGTGFDTQYF. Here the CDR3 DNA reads TGTGCCAGCATCTCCCGGGGGGGGACAGGGTTCGATACGCAGTATTTT.

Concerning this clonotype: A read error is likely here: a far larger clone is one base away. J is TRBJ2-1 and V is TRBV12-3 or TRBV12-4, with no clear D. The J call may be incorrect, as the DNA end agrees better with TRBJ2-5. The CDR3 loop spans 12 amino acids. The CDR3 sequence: CASTNQWETQYF. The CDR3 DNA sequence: TGTGCCAGCACCAATCAATGGGAGACCCAGTACTTC.

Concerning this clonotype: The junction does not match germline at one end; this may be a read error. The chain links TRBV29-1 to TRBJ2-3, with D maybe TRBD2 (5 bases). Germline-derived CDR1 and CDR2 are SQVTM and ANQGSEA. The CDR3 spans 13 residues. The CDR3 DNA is TGCAGCGTTGGGCTGGGGAAGAGGGATACACAGTATTTT. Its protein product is CSVGLGKRDTQYF.

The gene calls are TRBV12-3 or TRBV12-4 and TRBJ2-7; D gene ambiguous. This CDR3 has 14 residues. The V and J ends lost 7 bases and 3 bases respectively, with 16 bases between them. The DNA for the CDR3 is TGTGCCAGCACTCCCCTAGTAGGCAGCTACGAGCAGTACTTC. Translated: CASTPLVGSYEQYF.

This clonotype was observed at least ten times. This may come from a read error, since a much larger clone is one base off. This CDR3 is CASGLEGNEQYF. CDR3 nucleotide sequence: TGCGCCAGCGGCTTAGAGGGGAACGAGCAGTACTTC. This chain joins TRBV5-1 and TRBJ2-7; D may match TRBD1 or TRBD2 (5 bases each). Germline CDR1 and CDR2: SGHRS and YFSETQ. CDR3 length: 12 residues.

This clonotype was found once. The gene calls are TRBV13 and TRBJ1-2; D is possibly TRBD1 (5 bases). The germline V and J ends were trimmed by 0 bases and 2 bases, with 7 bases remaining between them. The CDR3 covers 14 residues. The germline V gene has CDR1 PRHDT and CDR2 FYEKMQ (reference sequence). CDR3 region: CASSLGSGNYGYTF. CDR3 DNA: TGTGCCAGCAGCTTAGGATCAGGGAACTATGGCTACACCTTC.

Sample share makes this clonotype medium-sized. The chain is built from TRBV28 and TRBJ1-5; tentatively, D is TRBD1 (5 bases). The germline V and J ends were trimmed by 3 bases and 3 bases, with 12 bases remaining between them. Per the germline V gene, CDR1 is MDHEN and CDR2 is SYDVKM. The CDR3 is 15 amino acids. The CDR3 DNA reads TGTGCCAGCAGTTTGCCGGCAGGGCACAATCAGCCCCAGCATTTT. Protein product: CASSLPAGHNQPQHF.

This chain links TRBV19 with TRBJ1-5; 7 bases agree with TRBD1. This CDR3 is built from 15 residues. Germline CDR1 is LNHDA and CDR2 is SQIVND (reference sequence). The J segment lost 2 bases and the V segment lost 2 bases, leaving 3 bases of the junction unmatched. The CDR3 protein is CASSISQGGNQPQHF. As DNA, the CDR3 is TGTGCCAGTAGTATAAGTCAGGGGGGCAATCAGCCCCAGCATTTT.

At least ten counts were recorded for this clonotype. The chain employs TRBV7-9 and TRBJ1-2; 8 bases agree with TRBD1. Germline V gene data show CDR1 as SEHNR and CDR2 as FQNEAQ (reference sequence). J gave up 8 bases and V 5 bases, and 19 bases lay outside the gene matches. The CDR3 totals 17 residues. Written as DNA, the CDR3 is TGTGCCAGCAGCCGTTCGCCCGCTGCAGGGGGCGCTTGGGGCTACACCTTC. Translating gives CASSRSPAAGGAWGYTF. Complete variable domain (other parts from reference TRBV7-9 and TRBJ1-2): DTGVSQNPRHKITKRGQNVTFRCDPISEHNRLYWYRQTLGQGPEFLTYFQNEAQLEKSRLLSDRFSAERPKGSFSTLEIQRTEQGDSAMYLCASSRSPAAGGAWGYTFGSGTRLTVV.

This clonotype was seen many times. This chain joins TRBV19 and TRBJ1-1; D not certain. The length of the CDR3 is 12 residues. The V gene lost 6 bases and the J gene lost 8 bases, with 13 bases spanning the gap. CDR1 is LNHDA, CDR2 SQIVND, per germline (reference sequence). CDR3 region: CASREGWAEAFF. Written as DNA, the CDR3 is TGTGCCAGTAGGGAAGGTTGGGCAGAAGCTTTCTTT.

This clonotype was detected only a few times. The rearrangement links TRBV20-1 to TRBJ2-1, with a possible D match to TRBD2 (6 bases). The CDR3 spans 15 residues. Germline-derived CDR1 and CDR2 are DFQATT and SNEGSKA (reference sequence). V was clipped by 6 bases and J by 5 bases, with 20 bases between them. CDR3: CSADTGTGGNNEQFF. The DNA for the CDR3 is TGCAGTGCAGACACCGGGACTGGCGGTAACAATGAGCAGTTCTTC.

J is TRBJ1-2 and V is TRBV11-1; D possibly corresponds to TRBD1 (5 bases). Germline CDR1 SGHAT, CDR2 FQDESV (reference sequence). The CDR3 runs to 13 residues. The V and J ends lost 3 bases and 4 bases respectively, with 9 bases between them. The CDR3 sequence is CASSFQGGYGYTF. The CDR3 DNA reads TGTGCCAGCAGCTTTCAGGGCGGCTATGGCTACACCTTC.

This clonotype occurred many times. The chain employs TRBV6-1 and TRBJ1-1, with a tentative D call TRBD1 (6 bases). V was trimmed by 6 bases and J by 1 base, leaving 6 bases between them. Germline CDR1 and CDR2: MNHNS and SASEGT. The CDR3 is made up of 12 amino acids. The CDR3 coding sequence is TGTGCCAGCAGGACAGGGAACACTGAAGCTTTCTTT. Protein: CASRTGNTEAFF.

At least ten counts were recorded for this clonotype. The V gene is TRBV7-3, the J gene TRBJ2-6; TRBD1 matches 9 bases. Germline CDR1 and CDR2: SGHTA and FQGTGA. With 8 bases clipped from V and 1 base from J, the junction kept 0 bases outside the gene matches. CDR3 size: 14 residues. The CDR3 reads CASGQGSGANVLTF. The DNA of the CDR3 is TGTGCCAGCGGACAGGGGTCTGGGGCCAACGTCCTGACTTTC. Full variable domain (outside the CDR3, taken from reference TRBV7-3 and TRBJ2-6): GAGVSQTPSNKVTEKGKYVELRCDPISGHTALYWYRQSLGQGPEFLIYFQGTGAADDSGLPNDRFFAVRPEGSVSTLKIQRTERGDSAVYLCASGQGSGANVLTFGAGSRLTVL.

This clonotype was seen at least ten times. The CDR3 spells CASSVSQNNEQFF. The DNA for the CDR3 is TGTGCCAGTAGTGTCTCCCAAAACAATGAGCAGTTCTTC. The V and J genes are TRBV19 and TRBJ2-1; D unresolved. The V gene's germline CDR1 is LNHDA and CDR2 SQIVND (reference sequence). This CDR3 has 13 residues. The V end lost 5 bases, the J end lost 5 bases, and 10 bases lay between the germline ends.

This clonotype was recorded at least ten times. The CDR3 DNA reads as TGCGCCAGCAGCTTGGTTCCGGAGGTGCGCTTCGAAGCTTTCTTT. Its translation is CASSLVPEVRFEAFF. This chain links TRBV5-1 with TRBJ1-1; D gene uncertain. This CDR3 spans 15 amino acids. The ends were cut back, 0 bases at V and 8 bases at J, with 17 bases in the middle. Germline V gene lookup returns CDR1 SGHRS and CDR2 YFSETQ.

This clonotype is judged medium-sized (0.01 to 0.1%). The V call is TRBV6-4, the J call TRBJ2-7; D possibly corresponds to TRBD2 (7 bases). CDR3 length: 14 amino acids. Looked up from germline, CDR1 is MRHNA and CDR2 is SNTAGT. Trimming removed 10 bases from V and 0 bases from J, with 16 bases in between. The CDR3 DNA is TGTGCCAACCCAGGGAGGGGGGACTCCTACGAGCAGTACTTC. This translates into CANPGRGDSYEQYF.

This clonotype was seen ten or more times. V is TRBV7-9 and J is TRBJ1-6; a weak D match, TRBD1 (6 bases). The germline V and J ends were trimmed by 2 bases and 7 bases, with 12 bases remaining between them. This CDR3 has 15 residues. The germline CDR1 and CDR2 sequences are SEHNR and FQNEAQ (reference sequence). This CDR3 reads CASSLIGQMNSPLHF. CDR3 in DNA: TGTGCCAGCAGCTTAATTGGACAGATGAATTCACCCCTCCACTTT.

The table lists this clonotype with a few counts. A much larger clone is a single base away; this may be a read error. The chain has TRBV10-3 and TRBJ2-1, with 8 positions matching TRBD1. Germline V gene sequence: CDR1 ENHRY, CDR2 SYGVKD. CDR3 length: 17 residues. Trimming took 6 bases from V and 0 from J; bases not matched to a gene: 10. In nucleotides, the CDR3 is TGTGCCATCAGCTTTAGACAGGGGTCCCCCTCCTACAATGAGCAGTTCTTC. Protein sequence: CAISFRQGSPSYNEQFF.

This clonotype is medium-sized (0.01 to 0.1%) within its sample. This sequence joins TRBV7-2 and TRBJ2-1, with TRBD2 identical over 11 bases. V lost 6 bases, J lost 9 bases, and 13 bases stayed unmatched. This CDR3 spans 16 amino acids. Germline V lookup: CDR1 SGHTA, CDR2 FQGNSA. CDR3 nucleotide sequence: TGTGCCAGCAGAGAAAGTAGCGGGAGGGCCTTTGGTGAGCAGTTCTTC. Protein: CASRESSGRAFGEQFF.

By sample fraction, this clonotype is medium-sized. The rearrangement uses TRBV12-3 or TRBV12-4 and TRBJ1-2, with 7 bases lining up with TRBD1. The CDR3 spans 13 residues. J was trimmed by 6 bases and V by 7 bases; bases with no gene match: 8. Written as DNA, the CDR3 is TGTGCCAGCATCGCACAGGGGTGGAATGGCTACACCTTC. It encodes CASIAQGWNGYTF.

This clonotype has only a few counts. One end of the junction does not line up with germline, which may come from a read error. This CDR3 is CASSQVGGFTGDLFF. DNA of the CDR3: TGCGCCAGCAGCCAAGTGGGGGGCTTCACCGGGGATCTGTTTTTT. V and J are TRBV5-1 and TRBJ2-2; D tentatively fits TRBD1 or TRBD2 (6 bases each). Germline V gives CDR1 SGHRS, CDR2 YFSETQ. This CDR3 spans 15 amino acids.

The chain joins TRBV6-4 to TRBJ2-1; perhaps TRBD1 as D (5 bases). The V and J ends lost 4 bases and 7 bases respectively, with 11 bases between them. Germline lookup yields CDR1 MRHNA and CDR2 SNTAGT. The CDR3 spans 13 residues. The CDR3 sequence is CASSGQGGNEQFF. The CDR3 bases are TGTGCCAGCAGTGGGCAGGGTGGGAATGAGCAGTTCTTC.

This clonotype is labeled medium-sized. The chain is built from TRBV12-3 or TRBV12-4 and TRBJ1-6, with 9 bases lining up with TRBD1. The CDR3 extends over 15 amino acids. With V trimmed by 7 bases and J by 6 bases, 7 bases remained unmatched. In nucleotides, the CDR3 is TGTGCCAGCACCCGGACAGGGGATCTTAATTCACCCCTCCACTTT. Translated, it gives CASTRTGDLNSPLHF.

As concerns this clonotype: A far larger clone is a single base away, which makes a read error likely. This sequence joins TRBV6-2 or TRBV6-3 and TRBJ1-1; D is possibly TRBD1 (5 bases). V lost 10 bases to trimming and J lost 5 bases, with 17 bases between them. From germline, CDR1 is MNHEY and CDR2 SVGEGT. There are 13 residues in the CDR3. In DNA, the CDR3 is TGTGCCATCACTGGGGGGGGTTGGACTGAAGCTTTCTTT. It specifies CAITGGGWTEAFF.

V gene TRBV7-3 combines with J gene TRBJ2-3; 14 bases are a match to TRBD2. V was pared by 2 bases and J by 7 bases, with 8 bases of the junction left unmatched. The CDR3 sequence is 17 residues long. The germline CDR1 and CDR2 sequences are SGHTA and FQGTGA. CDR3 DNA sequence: TGTGCCAGCAGCTTATCTGGGACTAGCGGGGGACCATATACGCAGTATTTT. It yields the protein CASSLSGTSGGPYTQYF.

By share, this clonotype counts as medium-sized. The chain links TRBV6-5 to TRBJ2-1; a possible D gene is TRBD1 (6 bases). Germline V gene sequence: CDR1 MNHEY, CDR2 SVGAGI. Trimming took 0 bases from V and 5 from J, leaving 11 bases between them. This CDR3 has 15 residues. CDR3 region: CASSYSTGKHNEQFF. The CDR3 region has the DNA TGTGCCAGCAGTTACTCAACAGGGAAGCACAATGAGCAGTTCTTC.

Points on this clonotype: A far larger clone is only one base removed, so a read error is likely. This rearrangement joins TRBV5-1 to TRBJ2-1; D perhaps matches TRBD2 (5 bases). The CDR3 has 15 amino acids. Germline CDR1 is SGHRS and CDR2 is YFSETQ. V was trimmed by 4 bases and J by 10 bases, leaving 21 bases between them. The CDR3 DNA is TGCGCCAGCAGCCGGTCAACGGGATCCGCTGCCGAGCAGTTCTTC. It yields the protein CASSRSTGSAAEQFF.

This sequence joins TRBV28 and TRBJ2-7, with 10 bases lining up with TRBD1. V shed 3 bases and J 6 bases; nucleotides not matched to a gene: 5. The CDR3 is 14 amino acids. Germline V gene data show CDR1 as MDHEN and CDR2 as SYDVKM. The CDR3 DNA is TGTGCCAGCAGTTTTACGGGACAGGGGTTCGAGCAGTACTTC. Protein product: CASSFTGQGFEQYF.